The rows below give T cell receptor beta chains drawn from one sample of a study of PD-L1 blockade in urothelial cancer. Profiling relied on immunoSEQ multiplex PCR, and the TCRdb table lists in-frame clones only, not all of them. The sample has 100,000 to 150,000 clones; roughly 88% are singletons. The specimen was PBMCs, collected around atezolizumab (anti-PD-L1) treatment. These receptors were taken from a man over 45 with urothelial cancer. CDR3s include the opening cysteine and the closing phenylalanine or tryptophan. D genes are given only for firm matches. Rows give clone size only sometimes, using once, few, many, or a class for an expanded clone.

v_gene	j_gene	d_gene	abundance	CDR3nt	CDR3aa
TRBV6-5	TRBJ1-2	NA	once	TGTGCCAGCAGCCCGGGGTATGGCTACACCTTC	CASSPGYGYTF
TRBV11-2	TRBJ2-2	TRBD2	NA	TGTGCCAGCAGCAGAAAATCGGGACTAGCGGGGGTGAACACCGGGGAGCTGTTTTTT	CASSRKSGLAGVNTGELFF
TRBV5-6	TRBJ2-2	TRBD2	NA	TGTGCCAGCAGCTTGTGGACTAGCGGGAGGACCGGGGAGCTGTTTTTT	CASSLWTSGRTGELFF
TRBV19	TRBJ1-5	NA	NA	TGTGCCAGTAGGATCCAGGGTGGGAATCAGCCCCAGCATTTT	CASRIQGGNQPQHF
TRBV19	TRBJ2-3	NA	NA	TGTGCCAGTAGTCACGGGGATACGCAGTATTTT	CASSHGDTQYF
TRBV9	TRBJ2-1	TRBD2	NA	TGTGCCAGCAGCGCCCCTGACAGACTAGCCGATGAGCAGTTCTTC	CASSAPDRLADEQFF
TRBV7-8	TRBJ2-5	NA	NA	TGTGCCAGCAGCTCCCGACAGGATTTCGAGACCCAGTACTTC	CASSSRQDFETQYF
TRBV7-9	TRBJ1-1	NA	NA	TGTGCCAGCAGAGTCGTAAGGGAGGGGAACACTGAAGCTTTCTTT	CASRVVREGNTEAFF
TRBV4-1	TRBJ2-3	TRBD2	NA	TGCGCCAGCAGCCAAGATAGCGGGTCCGATACGCAGTATTTT	CASSQDSGSDTQYF
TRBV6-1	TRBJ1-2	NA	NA	TGTGCCAGCAGTGAAGGAGGTCTTGGCTACACCTTC	CASSEGGLGYTF
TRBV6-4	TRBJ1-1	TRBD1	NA	TGTGCCAGCAGTTACTCGTACAGGGGGAACACTGAAGCTTTCTTT	CASSYSYRGNTEAFF
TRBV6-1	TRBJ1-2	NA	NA	TGTGCCAGCAGTTTAGACGGACTGAGAAACTATGGCTACACCTTC	CASSLDGLRNYGYTF
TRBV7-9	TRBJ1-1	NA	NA	TGTGCCAGCAGCTTAGATGGAGGTCACACTGAAGCTTTCTTT	CASSLDGGHTEAFF
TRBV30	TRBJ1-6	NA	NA	TGTGCCTGGAGTGTACTTAGCTCCTATAATTCACCCCTCCACTTT	CAWSVLSSYNSPLHF
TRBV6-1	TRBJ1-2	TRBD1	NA	TGTGCCAGCAGTGAAAGGCCGGGACAGGGGTCTGGCTACACCTTC	CASSERPGQGSGYTF
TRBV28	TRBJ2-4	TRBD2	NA	TGTGCCACCAGACCCCTAGCGGGTGCGGGAACCAAAAACATTCAGTACTTC	CATRPLAGAGTKNIQYF
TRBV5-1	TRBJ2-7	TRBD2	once	TGCGCCAGCAGGCCTGATAGCGGGAGAGGACCCGAGCAGTACTTC	CASRPDSGRGPEQYF
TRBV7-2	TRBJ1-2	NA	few	TGTGCCAGCAGCCCCGAGGGCGCACAGGGTACGAATGGCTACACCTTC	CASSPEGAQGTNGYTF
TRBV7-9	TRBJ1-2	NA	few	TGTGCCAGCAGCTTAACAGACACGGGGGGCGGTGGCTACACCTTC	CASSLTDTGGGGYTF
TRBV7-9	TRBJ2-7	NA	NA	TGTGCCAGCAGCTTAGATGCCAGGACACTACAAGGGTACGAGCAGTACTTC	CASSLDARTLQGYEQYF
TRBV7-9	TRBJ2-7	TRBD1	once	TGTGCCAGCAGCCAAAACAGGGGCGAGCAGTACTTC	CASSQNRGEQYF
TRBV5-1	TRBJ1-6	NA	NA	TGCGCCAGCAGCATACGGACAGAGAATTCACCCCTCCACTTT	CASSIRTENSPLHF
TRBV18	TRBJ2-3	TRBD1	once	TGTGCCAGCTCACCACAGAGGGGGCAAGGTGATACGCAGTATTTT	CASSPQRGQGDTQYF
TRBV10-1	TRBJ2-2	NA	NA	TGCGCCAGTCGTAAAGACTGGGCCGGGGAGCTGTTTTTT	CASRKDWAGELFF
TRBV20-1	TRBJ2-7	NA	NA	TGCAGTGCTTCCCCAAACTACGAGCAGTACTTC	CSASPNYEQYF
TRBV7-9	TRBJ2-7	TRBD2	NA	TGTGCCAGCAGCAAAGGTAGGGAACTAGCGGGAGTCGACGAGCAGTACTTC	CASSKGRELAGVDEQYF
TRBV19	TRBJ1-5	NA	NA	TGTGCCAGTAAGGCGGGCTACAATCAGCCCCAGCATTTT	CASKAGYNQPQHF
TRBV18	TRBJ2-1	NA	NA	TGTGCCAGCTCCCGGACAGAATACAATGAGCAGTTCTTC	CASSRTEYNEQFF
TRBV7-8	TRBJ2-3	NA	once	TGTGCCAGCAGCCGGACAGTTACAGATACGCAGTATTTT	CASSRTVTDTQYF
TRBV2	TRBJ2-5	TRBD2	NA	TGTGCCAGCAGGACCGGGACTAGCGTGGAGACCCAGTACTTC	CASRTGTSVETQYF
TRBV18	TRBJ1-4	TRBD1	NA	TGTGCCAGCTCACCACGGCCAGGGGGTAATGAAAAACTGTTTTTT	CASSPRPGGNEKLFF
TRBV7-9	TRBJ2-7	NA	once	TGTGCCAGCAGCCCCTCCCCCCGCAGCTACGAGCAGTACTTC	CASSPSPRSYEQYF
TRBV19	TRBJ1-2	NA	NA	TGTGCCAGCCACGGTTGGGGGGGCGCCGGCTATGGCTACACCTTC	CASHGWGGAGYGYTF
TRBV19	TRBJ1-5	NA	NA	TGTGCCAGTACCCCCGGGTGGGTAACAGGGAGCAATCAGCCCCAGCATTTT	CASTPGWVTGSNQPQHF
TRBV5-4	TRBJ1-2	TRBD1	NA	TGTGCCAGCAGCGAGCCTCCGGGACAGGGGGGCTATGGCTACACCTTC	CASSEPPGQGGYGYTF
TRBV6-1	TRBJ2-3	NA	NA	TGTGCCAGCAGTGAATGGCTTCCGGGGGTAACTAGCACAGATACGCAGTATTTT	CASSEWLPGVTSTDTQYF
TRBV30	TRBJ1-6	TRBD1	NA	TGTGCCTGGAACACGGGACAGCGATCCCCCGTTAATTCACCCCTCCACTTT	CAWNTGQRSPVNSPLHF
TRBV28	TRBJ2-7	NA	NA	TGTGCCAGCAGAGGAAGCAGGGGGGTTTACGAGCAGTACTTC	CASRGSRGVYEQYF
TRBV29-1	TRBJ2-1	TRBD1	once	TGCAGCGCCCGGGACAGGGGGATCAATGAGCAGTTCTTC	CSARDRGINEQFF
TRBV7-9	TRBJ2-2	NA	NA	TGTGCCAGCAGCTTAGATCGGACTAGGGGGACCGGGGAGCTGTTTTTT	CASSLDRTRGTGELFF
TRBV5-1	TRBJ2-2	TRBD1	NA	TGCGCCAGCAGCTTGGATTCGACAGGGTTCAGGACCGGGGAGCTGTTTTTT	CASSLDSTGFRTGELFF
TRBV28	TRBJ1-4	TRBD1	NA	TGTGCCAGCAGTCTTGACAGGGGGAGAGAAAAACTGTTTTTT	CASSLDRGREKLFF
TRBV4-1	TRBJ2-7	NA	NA	TGCGCCAGCAGCCAAGAACAGGGTCGGTACGAGCAGTACTTC	CASSQEQGRYEQYF